The rows below give T cell receptor beta chains drawn from one sample of a study of PD-1 blockade in classical Hodgkin lymphoma. Produced via immunoSEQ multiplex PCR; TCRdb's table is partial and in-frame only. Of around 2,700 clones in the sample, just over 85% were seen once. Sequencing was performed on CD4+ T cells from blood, taken at baseline. The receptors stem from a human donor with classical Hodgkin lymphoma. CDR3s include the opening cysteine and the closing phenylalanine or tryptophan. The D gene is left open where the match is weak. Clone size is stated in some rows and not others, as once, few, many or a class when expanded.

D | J | size | V | CDR3 | DNA
TRBD1 | TRBJ2-2 | NA | TRBV5-4 | CASSLRQGFGELFF | TGTGCCAGCAGCTTAAGACAGGGCTTCGGGGAGCTGTTTTTT
TRBD1 | TRBJ1-1 | NA | TRBV5-1 | CASSSRTGGTEAFF | TGCGCCAGCAGCTCCCGGACAGGGGGCACTGAAGCTTTCTTT
NA | TRBJ1-5 | NA | TRBV21-1 | CASSKAAQWADQPQHF | TGTGCCAGCAGCAAAGCGGCCCAGTGGGCGGATCAGCCCCAGCATTTT
NA | TRBJ1-2 | NA | TRBV18 | CASSPQTDYGYTF | TGTGCCAGCTCACCTCAGACAGACTATGGCTACACCTTC
TRBD1 | TRBJ1-2 | NA | TRBV18 | CASSPLGTGGSNYGYTF | TGTGCCAGCTCACCACTCGGGACAGGGGGGTCAAACTATGGCTACACCTTC
NA | TRBJ2-2 | NA | TRBV15 | CATSRVYSGELFF | TGTGCCACCAGCAGAGTCTACAGCGGGGAGCTGTTTTTT
NA | TRBJ2-7 | NA | TRBV19 | CASSIGVGGSYEQYF | TGTGCCAGTAGTATAGGGGTAGGAGGGAGCTACGAGCAGTACTTC
NA | TRBJ1-5 | NA | TRBV4-3 | CASSQVLGNQPQHF | TGCGCCAGCAGCCAAGTCTTGGGCAATCAGCCCCAGCATTTT
NA | TRBJ2-7 | NA | TRBV2 | CASSDGGPYEQYF | TGTGCCAGCAGTGATGGGGGTCCCTACGAGCAGTACTTC
NA | TRBJ2-6 | NA | TRBV11-2 | CASSKGGYAGANVLTF | TGTGCCAGCAGCAAAGGAGGGTACGCTGGGGCCAACGTCCTGACTTTC
NA | TRBJ1-1 | NA | TRBV2 | CASTRENRVPLNTEAFF | TGTGCCAGCACCAGAGAAAACCGGGTGCCCCTGAACACTGAAGCTTTCTTT
NA | TRBJ2-7 | NA | TRBV4-3 | CASSQVRGEQYF | TGCGCCAGCAGCCAAGTGAGGGGCGAGCAGTACTTC
NA | TRBJ1-3 | few | TRBV19 | CASKVRDASGNTIYF | TGTGCCAGTAAGGTTCGGGACGCCTCTGGAAACACCATATATTTT
NA | TRBJ2-5 | NA | TRBV6-1 | CASMQMGRETQYF | TGTGCCAGCATGCAAATGGGACGGGAGACCCAGTACTTC
NA | TRBJ1-4 | NA | TRBV28 | CASSFHIGQPNEKLFF | TGTGCCAGCAGTTTCCATATCGGGCAGCCTAATGAAAAACTGTTTTTT
TRBD2 | TRBJ2-7 | NA | TRBV7-9 | CASSGGGGTYEQYF | TGTGCCAGCAGCGGCGGGGGGGGGACCTACGAGCAGTACTTC
NA | TRBJ2-1 | NA | TRBV6-6 | CASSSLNNEQFF | TGTGCCAGCAGTTCGCTTAACAATGAGCAGTTCTTC
TRBD1 | TRBJ1-2 | NA | TRBV18 | CASSPQTGFGYGYTF | TGTGCCAGCTCACCTCAGACAGGGTTTGGCTATGGCTACACCTTC
NA | TRBJ1-2 | NA | TRBV11-3 | CASSLEGNGYTF | TGTGCCAGCAGCTTAGAAGGGAATGGCTACACCTTC
NA | TRBJ1-4 | NA | TRBV28 | CASSSRVLNEKLFF | TGTGCCAGCAGTTCTAGGGTTCTTAATGAAAAACTGTTTTTT
TRBD2 | TRBJ2-3 | NA | TRBV4-3 | CASSQKRWREHTDTQYF | TGCGCCAGCAGCCAAAAAAGGTGGCGGGAGCACACAGATACGCAGTATTTT
NA | TRBJ2-2 | NA | TRBV7-9 | CASSQLAGVVGELFF | TGTGCCAGCAGCCAATTGGCAGGGGTGGTCGGGGAGCTGTTTTTT
TRBD1 | TRBJ1-1 | NA | TRBV4-1 | CASSRTGTWFMNTEAFF | TGCGCCAGCAGCCGGACAGGGACATGGTTCATGAACACTGAAGCTTTCTTT
TRBD1 | TRBJ2-7 | NA | TRBV28 | CASSTGQWGKWAYEQYF | TGTGCCAGCAGTACGGGACAGTGGGGGAAATGGGCCTACGAGCAGTACTTC
NA | TRBJ1-1 | NA | TRBV27 | CASSLWTSTEAFF | TGTGCCAGCAGTTTATGGACGTCAACTGAAGCTTTCTTT
NA | TRBJ2-2 | NA | TRBV5-1 | CASSLVAGRGTGELFF | TGCGCCAGCAGCTTGGTTGCGGGAAGAGGCACCGGGGAGCTGTTTTTT
NA | TRBJ2-7 | few | TRBV6-1 | CASMAGFPYF | TGTGCCAGCATGGCAGGGTTCCCGTACTTC
NA | TRBJ1-4 | NA | TRBV5-6 | CASSSAQGEKLFF | TGTGCCAGCAGCAGCGCCCAGGGGGAAAAACTGTTTTTT
NA | TRBJ2-3 | NA | TRBV18 | CASSRKGASLTDTQYF | TGTGCCAGCTCACGAAAAGGGGCAAGTCTCACAGATACGCAGTATTTT
TRBD2 | TRBJ2-3 | NA | TRBV9 | CASSVGLAGGHSTDTQYF | TGTGCCAGCAGCGTGGGACTAGCGGGAGGGCATAGCACAGATACGCAGTATTTT
NA | TRBJ1-2 | NA | TRBV15 | CATSRDLRVGNYGYTF | TGTGCCACCAGCAGAGATTTGAGGGTGGGGAACTATGGCTACACCTTC
TRBD2 | TRBJ2-1 | NA | TRBV9 | CASSVVRGGRNEQFF | TGTGCCAGCAGCGTAGTGCGGGGGGGCCGCAATGAGCAGTTCTTC